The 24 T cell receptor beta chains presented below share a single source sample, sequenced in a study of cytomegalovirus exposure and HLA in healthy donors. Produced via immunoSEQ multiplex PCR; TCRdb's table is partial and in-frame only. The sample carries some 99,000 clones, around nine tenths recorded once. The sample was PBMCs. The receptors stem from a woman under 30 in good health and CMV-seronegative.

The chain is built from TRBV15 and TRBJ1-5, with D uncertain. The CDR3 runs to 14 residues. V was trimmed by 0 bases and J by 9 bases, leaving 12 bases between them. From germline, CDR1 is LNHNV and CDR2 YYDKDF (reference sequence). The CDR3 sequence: CATSRDPSGRPQHF. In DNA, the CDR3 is TGTGCCACCAGCAGAGATCCCTCAGGTCGGCCCCAGCATTTT.

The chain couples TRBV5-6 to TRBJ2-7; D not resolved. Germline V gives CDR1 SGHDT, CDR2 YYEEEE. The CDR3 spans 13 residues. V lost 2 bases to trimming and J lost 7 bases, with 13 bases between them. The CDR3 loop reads CASSFGSSWEQYF. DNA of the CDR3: TGTGCCAGCAGCTTTGGCAGTTCTTGGGAGCAGTACTTC. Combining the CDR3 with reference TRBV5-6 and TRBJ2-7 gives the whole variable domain DAGVTQSPTHLIKTRGQQVTLRCSPKSGHDTVSWYQQALGQGPQFIFQYYEEEERQRGNFPDRFSGHQFPNYSSELNVNALLLGDSALYLCASSFGSSWEQYFGPGTRLTVT.

The CDR3 reads CASSKRGSGNTIYF. The CDR3 region has the DNA TGTGCCAGCAGTAAGCGGGGCTCTGGAAACACCATATATTTT. This chain joins TRBV6-1 and TRBJ1-3; D is ambiguous. The germline V gene has CDR1 MNHNS and CDR2 SASEGT. The germline V and J ends were trimmed by 5 bases and 0 bases, with 8 bases remaining between them. The CDR3 sequence is 14 residues long.

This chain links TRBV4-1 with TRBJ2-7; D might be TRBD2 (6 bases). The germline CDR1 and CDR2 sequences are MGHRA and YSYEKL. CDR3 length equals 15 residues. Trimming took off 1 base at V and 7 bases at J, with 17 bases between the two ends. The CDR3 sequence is CASSQGGTLLWEQYF. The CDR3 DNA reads TGCGCCAGCAGCCAAGGAGGGACTCTCTTATGGGAGCAGTACTTC.

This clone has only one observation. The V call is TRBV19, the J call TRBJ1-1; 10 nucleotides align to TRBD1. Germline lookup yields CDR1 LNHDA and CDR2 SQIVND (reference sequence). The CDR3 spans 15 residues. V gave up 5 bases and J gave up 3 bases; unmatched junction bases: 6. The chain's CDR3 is CASSGRGQGDTEAFF. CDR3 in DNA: TGTGCCAGTAGTGGGCGCGGACAGGGGGACACTGAAGCTTTCTTT.

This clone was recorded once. CDR3 sequence: CASSYRQGEAFF. The DNA of the CDR3 is TGTGCCAGCAGTTACCGGCAGGGAGAAGCTTTCTTT. The rearrangement joins TRBV6-5 to TRBJ1-1, with TRBD1 as a possible D gene (5 bases). Trimming stripped 2 bases from V and 8 bases from J, with 9 bases between. The CDR3 runs 12 residues. Germline CDR1 is MNHEY and CDR2 is SVGAGI.

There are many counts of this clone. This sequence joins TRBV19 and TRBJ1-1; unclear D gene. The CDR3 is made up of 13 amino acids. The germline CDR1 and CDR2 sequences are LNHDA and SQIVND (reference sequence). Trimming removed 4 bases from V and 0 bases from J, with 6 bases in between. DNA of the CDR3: TGTGCCAGTAGTAATAAAATGAACACTGAAGCTTTCTTT. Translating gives CASSNKMNTEAFF.

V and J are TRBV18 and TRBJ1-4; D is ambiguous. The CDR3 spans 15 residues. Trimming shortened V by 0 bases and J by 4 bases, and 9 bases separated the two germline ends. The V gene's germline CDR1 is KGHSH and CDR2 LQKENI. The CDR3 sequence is CASSPPADYNEKLFF. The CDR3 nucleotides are TGTGCCAGCTCACCACCGGCAGACTATAATGAAAAACTGTTTTTT. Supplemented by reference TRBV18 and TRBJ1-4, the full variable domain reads NAGVMQNPRHLVRRRGQEARLRCSPMKGHSHVYWYRQLPEEGLKFMVYLQKENIIDESGMPKERFSAEFPKEGPSILRIQQVVRGDSAAYFCASSPPADYNEKLFFGSGTQLSVL.

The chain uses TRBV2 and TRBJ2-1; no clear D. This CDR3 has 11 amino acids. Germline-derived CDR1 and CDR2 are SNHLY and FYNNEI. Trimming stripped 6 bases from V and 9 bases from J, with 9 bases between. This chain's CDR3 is CASSPAREQFF. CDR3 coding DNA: TGTGCCAGCAGCCCCGCGCGTGAGCAGTTCTTC.

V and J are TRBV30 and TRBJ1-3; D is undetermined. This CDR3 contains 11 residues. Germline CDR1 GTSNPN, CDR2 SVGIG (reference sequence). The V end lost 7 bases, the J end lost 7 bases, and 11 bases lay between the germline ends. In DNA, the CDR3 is TGTGCCTACGGGGAGGTGAACACCATATATTTT. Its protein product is CAYGEVNTIYF.

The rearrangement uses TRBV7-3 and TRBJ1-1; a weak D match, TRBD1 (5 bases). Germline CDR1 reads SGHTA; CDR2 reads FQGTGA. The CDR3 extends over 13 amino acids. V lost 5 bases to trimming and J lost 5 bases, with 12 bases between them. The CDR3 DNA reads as TGTGCCAGCAGCCCGATCGGGGGGACTGAAGCTTTCTTT. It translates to CASSPIGGTEAFF.

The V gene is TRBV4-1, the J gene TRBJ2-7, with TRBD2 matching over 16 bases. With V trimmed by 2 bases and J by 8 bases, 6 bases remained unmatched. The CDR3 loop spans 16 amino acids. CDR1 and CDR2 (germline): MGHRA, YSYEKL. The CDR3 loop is CASSQQPGLAGGQQYF. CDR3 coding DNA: TGCGCCAGCAGCCAACAGCCGGGACTAGCGGGAGGGCAGCAGTACTTC.

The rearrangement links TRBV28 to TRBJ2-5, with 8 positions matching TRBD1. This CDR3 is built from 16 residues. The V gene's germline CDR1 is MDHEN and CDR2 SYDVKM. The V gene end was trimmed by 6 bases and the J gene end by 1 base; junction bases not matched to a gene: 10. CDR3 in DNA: TGTGCCAGCAGCTACGGACAGGGAACGCGCCAAGAGACCCAGTACTTC. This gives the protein CASSYGQGTRQETQYF.

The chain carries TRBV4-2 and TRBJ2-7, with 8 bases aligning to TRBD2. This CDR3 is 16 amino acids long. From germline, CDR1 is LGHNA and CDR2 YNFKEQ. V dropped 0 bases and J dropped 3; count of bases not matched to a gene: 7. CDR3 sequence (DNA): TGTGCCAGCAGCCAAGAAGCGGGGGAGAATTACTACGAGCAGTACTTC. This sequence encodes CASSQEAGENYYEQYF.

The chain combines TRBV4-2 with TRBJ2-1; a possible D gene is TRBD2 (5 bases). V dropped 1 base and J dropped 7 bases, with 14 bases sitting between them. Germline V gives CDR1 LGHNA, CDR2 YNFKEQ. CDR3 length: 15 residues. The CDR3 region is CASSQVIGVGNEQFF. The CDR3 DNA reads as TGTGCCAGCAGCCAAGTAATCGGGGTCGGGAATGAGCAGTTCTTC.

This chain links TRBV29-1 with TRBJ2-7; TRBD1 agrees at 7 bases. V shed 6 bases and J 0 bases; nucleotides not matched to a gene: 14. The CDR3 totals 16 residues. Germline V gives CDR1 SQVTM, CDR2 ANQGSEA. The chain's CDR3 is CSVEPSTRQGSYEQYF. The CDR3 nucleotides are TGCAGCGTGGAACCCTCAACGCGACAGGGCTCCTACGAGCAGTACTTC.

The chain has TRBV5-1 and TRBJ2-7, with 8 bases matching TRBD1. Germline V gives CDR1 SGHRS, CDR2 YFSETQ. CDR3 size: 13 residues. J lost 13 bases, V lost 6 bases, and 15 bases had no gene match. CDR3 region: CASTDIRDRIIYF. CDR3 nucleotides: TGCGCCAGCACCGATATAAGGGACAGGATCATATACTTC.

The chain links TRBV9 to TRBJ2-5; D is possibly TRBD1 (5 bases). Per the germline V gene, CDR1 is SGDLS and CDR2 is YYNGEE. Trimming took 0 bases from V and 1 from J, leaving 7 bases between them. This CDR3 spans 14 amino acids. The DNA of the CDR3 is TGTGCCAGCAGCGTAGGGGGCAGCCAAGAGACCCAGTACTTC. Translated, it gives CASSVGGSQETQYF.

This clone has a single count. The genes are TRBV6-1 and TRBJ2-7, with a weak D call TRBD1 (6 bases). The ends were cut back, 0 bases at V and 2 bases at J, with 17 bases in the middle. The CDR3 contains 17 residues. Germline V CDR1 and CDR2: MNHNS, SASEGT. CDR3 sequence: CASSEALLGARPYEQYF. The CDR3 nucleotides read TGTGCCAGCAGTGAAGCGCTTCTGGGGGCTCGGCCCTACGAGCAGTACTTC.

This CDR3 is CASSVYKGALMNTEAFF. CDR3 DNA: TGTGCCAGCAGCGTATACAAGGGGGCGTTAATGAACACTGAAGCTTTCTTT. The V and J genes are TRBV9 and TRBJ1-1; 7 bases agree with TRBD1. V shed 1 base, J shed 0 bases, and the junction held 9 bases outside the gene matches. Per the germline V gene, CDR1 is SGDLS and CDR2 is YYNGEE. The CDR3 runs 17 residues.

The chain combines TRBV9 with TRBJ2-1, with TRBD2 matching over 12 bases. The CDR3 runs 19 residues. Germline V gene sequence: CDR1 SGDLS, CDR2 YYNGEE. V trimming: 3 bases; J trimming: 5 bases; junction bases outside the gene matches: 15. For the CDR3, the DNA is TGTGCCAGCAGCGCCCGACTAGCGGGGGTATGGCCAGAGGACAATGAGCAGTTCTTC. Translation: CASSARLAGVWPEDNEQFF.

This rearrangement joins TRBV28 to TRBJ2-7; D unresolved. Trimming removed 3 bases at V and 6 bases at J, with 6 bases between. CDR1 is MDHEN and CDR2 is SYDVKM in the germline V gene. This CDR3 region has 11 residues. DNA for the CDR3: TGTGCCAGCAGTTTGGTAGCCGAGCAGTACTTC. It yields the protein CASSLVAEQYF.

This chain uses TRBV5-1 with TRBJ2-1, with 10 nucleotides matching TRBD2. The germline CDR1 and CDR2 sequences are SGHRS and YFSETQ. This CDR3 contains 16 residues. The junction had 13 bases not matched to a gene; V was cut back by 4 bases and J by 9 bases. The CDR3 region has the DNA TGCGCCAGCAGCCCAAGGAGCGGGGGGGCTTCTAGTGAGCAGTTCTTC. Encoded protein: CASSPRSGGASSEQFF.

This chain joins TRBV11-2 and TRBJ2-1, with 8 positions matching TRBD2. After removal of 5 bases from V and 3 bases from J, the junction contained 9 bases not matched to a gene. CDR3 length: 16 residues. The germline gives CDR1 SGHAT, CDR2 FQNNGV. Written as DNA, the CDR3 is TGTGCCAGCAGCCAGCGGGCGGGGGGCATCTACAATGAGCAGTTCTTC. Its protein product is CASSQRAGGIYNEQFF.